One sample yielded the 14 T cell receptor beta chains listed below, sequenced in a study of cytomegalovirus exposure and HLA in healthy donors. 13 Jbeta primers and 60 Vbeta primers were used for the PCR. Assay used: immunoSEQ multiplex PCR; TCRdb lists only in-frame clones, some missing. In the table there are 95,000 to 150,000 clones, about 78% of which are singletons. Sequenced sample: PBMCs. These receptors were obtained from a man aged 25-45 years in good health and CMV-seronegative.

The rearrangement uses TRBV7-2 and TRBJ2-6; D is possibly TRBD2 (6 bases). This CDR3 region has 16 residues. Trimming shortened V by 4 bases and J by 3 bases, and 13 bases separated the two germline ends. Germline-derived CDR1 and CDR2 are SGHTA and FQGNSA. Here the CDR3 reads CASSSHGGNGANVLTF. DNA for the CDR3: TGTGCCAGCAGCTCCCATGGGGGGAATGGGGCCAACGTCCTGACTTTC.

The rearrangement links TRBV19 to TRBJ1-2; 9 positions agree with TRBD1. The V gene end was trimmed by 8 bases and the J gene end by 8 bases; junction bases not matched to a gene: 12. The CDR3 has 14 residues. Germline V gives CDR1 LNHDA, CDR2 SQIVND (reference sequence). The CDR3 bases are TGTGCCAGTCTGGGACAGGGTATTGCTTACGGCTACACCTTC. Amino acids: CASLGQGIAYGYTF.

V and J are TRBV18 and TRBJ1-4, with 8 nucleotides matching TRBD1. The CDR3 extends over 16 amino acids. From germline, CDR1 is KGHSH and CDR2 LQKENI. The V gene end was trimmed by 2 bases and the J gene end by 6 bases; junction bases not matched to a gene: 8. DNA for the CDR3: TGTGCCAGCTCACCAAGTCTAGGACAGGGAGATGAAAAACTGTTTTTT. It specifies CASSPSLGQGDEKLFF.

The genes are TRBV13 and TRBJ2-3; 8 positions match TRBD2. The V gene end was trimmed by 5 bases and the J gene end by 2 bases; junction bases not matched to a gene: 9. This CDR3 has 16 amino acids. Germline CDR1 reads PRHDT; CDR2 reads FYEKMQ (reference sequence). The CDR3 sequence: CASSPDSGGHTDTQYF. As DNA, the CDR3 is TGTGCCAGCAGCCCTGATTCGGGGGGGCACACAGATACGCAGTATTTT.

This clone was counted only a few times. The V call is TRBV9, the J call TRBJ2-6; 7 bases match TRBD1. Germline loops: CDR1 SGDLS, CDR2 YYNGEE. The CDR3 sequence is 19 residues long. The trim removed 4 bases at V and 4 bases at J, leaving 17 bases unmatched. The CDR3 reads CASSPQQGMYDSGANVLTF. CDR3 DNA sequence: TGTGCCAGCAGCCCGCAACAGGGGATGTACGATTCCGGGGCCAACGTCCTGACTTTC.

This rearrangement joins TRBV13 to TRBJ2-7; 7 positions agree with TRBD2. Germline V gene sequence: CDR1 PRHDT, CDR2 FYEKMQ (reference sequence). This CDR3 comprises 14 residues. The V and J ends lost 4 bases and 5 bases, in that order; junction bases with no gene match: 8. The CDR3, as DNA: TGTGCCAGCAGCTGGGTGGGGACTACGGACGAGCAGTACTTC. It yields the protein CASSWVGTTDEQYF.

J is TRBJ1-1 and V is TRBV6-5, with 8 bases fitting TRBD1. This CDR3 comprises 15 residues. Losses at the gene ends were 0 bases for V and 4 bases for J; bases not matched to a gene: 4. CDR1 is MNHEY and CDR2 is SVGAGI in the germline V gene. The CDR3 DNA reads as TGTGCCAGCAGTTACTCGCAGGGGGCAAGCACTGAAGCTTTCTTT. It is translated as CASSYSQGASTEAFF.

The rearrangement links TRBV2 to TRBJ1-1, with D perhaps TRBD1 (5 bases). V was trimmed by 6 bases and J by 4 bases, leaving 12 bases between them. Germline CDR1 is SNHLY and CDR2 is FYNNEI. The CDR3 spans 13 residues. The CDR3 loop is CASRGTGSTEAFF. The CDR3 DNA sequence: TGTGCCAGCAGGGGGACCGGGAGCACTGAAGCTTTCTTT.

This clone came up once. V is TRBV18 and J is TRBJ2-7; D may be TRBD1 (5 bases). Deletions cut 6 bases from V and 0 bases from J, with 9 bases between. CDR1 KGHSH and CDR2 LQKENI come from the germline V gene. The CDR3 contains 13 residues. The DNA of the CDR3 is TGTGCCAGCTCGACGACAGTCTCCTACGAGCAGTACTTC. It codes for CASSTTVSYEQYF.

The rearrangement joins TRBV7-9 to TRBJ2-7; D perhaps matches TRBD2 (6 bases). The V gene's germline CDR1 is SEHNR and CDR2 FQNEAQ (reference sequence). Trimming removed 4 bases at V and 0 bases at J, with 13 bases between. This CDR3 contains 15 residues. This CDR3 is CASSSAGRNSYEQYF. CDR3 DNA sequence: TGTGCCAGCAGCTCCGCGGGGCGGAACTCCTACGAGCAGTACTTC.

V is TRBV5-6 and J is TRBJ2-2, with 7 nucleotides matching TRBD2. The V segment lost 1 base and the J segment 5 bases; nucleotides outside the gene matches: 2. The CDR3 runs 14 residues. Germline CDR1 SGHDT, CDR2 YYEEEE. CDR3 in DNA: TGTGCCAGCAGCTTGCGCGGGGGTACCGGGGAGCTGTTTTTT. It codes for CASSLRGGTGELFF.

V usage is TRBV5-5 and J usage is TRBJ1-5; D gene ambiguous. Germline-derived CDR1 and CDR2 are SGHKS and YYEKEE (reference sequence). The CDR3 sequence is 12 residues long. V was cut by 1 base and J by 5 bases, with 4 bases left in between. The CDR3: CASSLLDQPQHF. CDR3 bases: TGTGCCAGCAGCTTGCTCGATCAGCCCCAGCATTTT.

The genes are TRBV28 and TRBJ1-3; D gene uncertain. This CDR3 region has 16 residues. CDR1 and CDR2 (germline): MDHEN, SYDVKM. Trimming removed 5 bases from V and 1 base from J, with 15 bases in between. The CDR3 loop is CASSAPGISSGNTIYF. DNA of the CDR3: TGTGCCAGCAGTGCCCCCGGGATTTCGTCTGGAAACACCATATATTTT.

The V call is TRBV2, the J call TRBJ1-6; 7 bases align to TRBD1. The CDR3 has 16 amino acids. CDR1 is SNHLY, CDR2 FYNNEI, per germline. With V trimmed by 4 bases and J by 10 bases, 13 bases remained unmatched. This chain's CDR3 is CASSGTGVGIGSPLHF. CDR3 sequence (DNA): TGTGCCAGCAGTGGGACAGGTGTCGGTATCGGATCACCCCTCCACTTT. The whole variable domain, filled in from reference TRBV2 and TRBJ1-6, reads EPEVTQTPSHQVTQMGQEVILRCVPISNHLYFYWYRQILGQKVEFLVSFYNNEISEKSEIFDDQFSVERPDGSNFTLKIRSTKLEDSAMYFCASSGTGVGIGSPLHFGNGTRLTVT.